This T cell receptor (beta chain) was identified in a study of CD8 T cells in Susac syndrome. With random hexamers, 0.5 to 1 ug RNA was reverse transcribed. A multiplex approach, immunoSEQ multiplex PCR, amplified TCR beta CDR3 across 54 Vbeta and 13 Jbeta. TCRdb itself ran the immunoSEQ multiplex PCR reads through MiXCR, one entry per CDR3 protein. Of more than 100,000 distinct CDR3 sequences listed, over 90% are singletons. The Susac syndrome patients fit the recently defined diagnostic criteria for definite or probable disease. Through negative isolation, CD4+ and CD8+ T cells were obtained, while TEMRA cells were enriched using FACS. V dropped 2 bases and J dropped 5; count of bases not matched to a gene: 8. The germline V gene has CDR1 LGHNA and CDR2 YNFKEQ. The CDR3 totals 17 residues.

Sequenced sample: CD4+ T cells from PBMCs. This clonotype was sampled from a human donor with Susac syndrome. V and J are TRBV4-2 and TRBJ2-2; 10 bases agree with TRBD2. Here the CDR3 DNA reads TGTGCCAGCAGCCAAAGCCCTAGCGGGAGCGAAACCGGGGAGCTGTTTTTT. Translating it yields CASSQSPSGSETGELFF.